The 15 T cell receptor beta chains listed next were all sequenced from one sample in a study of blood T cell repertoires in COVID-19. Data came from immunoSEQ multiplex PCR; TCRdb stores just in-frame clones and leaves some out. The data contain roughly 43,000 clones, 85% to 90% of them singletons. Specimen: peripheral blood. Receptors originate from a man aged 50-60 years with active COVID-19.

This clone has just one count. The chain is built from TRBV10-3 and TRBJ2-1; 7 bases are shared with TRBD1. J was trimmed by 3 bases and V by 9 bases; bases with no gene match: 11. CDR3 length equals 15 residues. CDR1 ENHRY and CDR2 SYGVKD come from the germline V gene. The CDR3 DNA follows: TGTGCCATTCAAACAGGACAGGAGTACTACAATGAGCAGTTCTTC. Translated, it gives CAIQTGQEYYNEQFF.

The chain couples TRBV6-1 to TRBJ1-6; D may be TRBD1 (5 bases). Trimming stripped 3 bases from V and 9 bases from J, with 15 bases between. The CDR3 is made up of 15 amino acids. In germline, CDR1 is MNHNS, CDR2 SASEGT. CDR3 region: CASSEGNLRGSPLHF. In DNA, the CDR3 is TGTGCCAGCAGTGAGGGCAATTTAAGGGGTTCACCCCTCCACTTT.

About this clone: At one end, the junction sequence differs from germline, possibly due to a read error. Other DNA sequences in the sample encode the same CDR3. CDR3 sequence (DNA): TGTGCCAGCAGTCTATCTCTCTCTGGGGCCAACGTCCTGACTTTC. Amino acids: CASSLSLSGANVLTF. The chain employs TRBV27 and TRBJ2-6; D uncertain. The CDR3 totals 15 residues. Germline V gene data show CDR1 as MNHEY and CDR2 as SMNVEV (reference sequence).

This sequence joins TRBV28 and TRBJ2-1; 13 nucleotides agree with TRBD2. The CDR3 contains 19 residues. Germline CDR1 MDHEN, CDR2 SYDVKM. Trimming removed 6 bases from V and 4 bases from J; junction bases left unmatched: 15. The CDR3 is CASSPRRTSGGELYNEQFF. The CDR3 bases are TGTGCCAGCAGCCCACGAAGGACTAGCGGGGGAGAGTTATACAATGAGCAGTTCTTC.

CDR3 region: CASSLVAGPGSLFGYGYTF. In DNA, the CDR3 is TGTGCCAGCAGCTTAGTCGCGGGGCCAGGGTCTCTCTTCGGGTATGGCTACACCTTC. The V call is TRBV7-8, the J call TRBJ1-2; a possible D gene is TRBD1 (5 bases). CDR3 length: 19 residues. Germline loops: CDR1 SGHVS, CDR2 FQNEAQ. V was trimmed by 1 base and J by 5 bases, leaving 26 bases between them.

The chain employs TRBV18 and TRBJ2-2, with D hard to call. The germline V gene encodes CDR1 KGHSH and CDR2 LQKENI. V lost 3 bases, J lost 5 bases, and 16 bases lay in between. The CDR3 has 16 residues. CDR3 region: CASSPALPSITGELFF. CDR3 DNA sequence: TGTGCCAGCTCACCGGCACTACCTTCGATAACCGGGGAGCTGTTTTTT.

The chain joins TRBV2 to TRBJ2-2, with 8 bases that match TRBD1. The CDR3 extends over 16 amino acids. The J segment lost 2 bases and the V segment lost 6 bases, leaving 8 bases of the junction unmatched. Germline CDR1 is SNHLY and CDR2 is FYNNEI. The CDR3 DNA is TGTGCCAGCAGCGCTACGGGACAGGTTAACACCGGGGAGCTGTTTTTT. It encodes CASSATGQVNTGELFF. Looking up the rest from reference TRBV2 and TRBJ2-2 gives the full variable domain: EPEVTQTPSHQVTQMGQEVILRCVPISNHLYFYWYRQILGQKVEFLVSFYNNEISEKSEIFDDQFSVERPDGSNFTLKIRSTKLEDSAMYFCASSATGQVNTGELFFGEGSRLTVL.

The J gene is TRBJ1-6, the V gene TRBV4-1, with a tentative D call TRBD1 (6 bases). The length of the CDR3 is 15 residues. Germline V gene lookup returns CDR1 MGHRA and CDR2 YSYEKL. The ends were cut back, 5 bases at V and 14 bases at J, with 22 bases in the middle. The DNA of the CDR3 is TGCGCCAGCAGCTCCGGATACAGGGAAATATCAGCCCTCCACTTT. It translates to CASSSGYREISALHF.

The chain is built from TRBV28 and TRBJ1-2; maybe TRBD1 (6 bases). From germline, CDR1 is MDHEN and CDR2 SYDVKM. This CDR3 contains 13 residues. Trimming left V 7 bases short and J 4 bases short, with 13 bases between. The DNA of the CDR3 is TGTGCCAGCACCCAGGACAGTAGCTATGGCTACACCTTC. Translating gives CASTQDSSYGYTF.

The chain has TRBV28 and TRBJ1-5, with D perhaps matching TRBD1 (6 bases). Germline V gene sequence: CDR1 MDHEN, CDR2 SYDVKM. This CDR3 has 14 residues. The V end lost 7 bases, the J end lost 7 bases, and 17 bases lay between the germline ends. CDR3 nucleotides: TGTGCCAGCAAAGGTTGGCAGGGGAACCAGCCCCAGCATTTT. Amino acid sequence: CASKGWQGNQPQHF.

This clone occurred once. The V call is TRBV13, the J call TRBJ1-1; 9 positions agree with TRBD1. J lost 4 bases, V lost 5 bases, and 8 bases had no gene match. The CDR3 runs 15 residues. Germline assignment: CDR1 PRHDT and CDR2 FYEKMQ (reference sequence). The CDR3 spells CASSLRDRASTEAFF. For the CDR3, the DNA is TGTGCCAGCAGCCTCCGGGACAGGGCTAGCACTGAAGCTTTCTTT. The complete variable domain, with remaining parts taken from reference TRBV13 and TRBJ1-1, reads AAGVIQSPRHLIKEKRETATLKCYPIPRHDTVYWYQQGPGQDPQFLISFYEKMQSDKGSIPDRFSAQQFSDYHSELNMSSLELGDSALYFCASSLRDRASTEAFFGQGTRLTVV.

The chain carries TRBV11-1 and TRBJ1-2, with a weak D call TRBD1 (6 bases). The V end was cut by 1 base, the J end by 8 bases, with 11 bases between. This CDR3 has 13 amino acids. Germline V gene sequence: CDR1 SGHAT, CDR2 FQDESV (reference sequence). The DNA for the CDR3 is TGTGCCAGCAGCTTAGGGACAGAAGGCGGCTACACCTTC. Encoded protein: CASSLGTEGGYTF.

This clone came up once. V usage is TRBV20-1 and J usage is TRBJ2-6; 7 bases are shared with TRBD1. Germline-derived CDR1 and CDR2 are DFQATT and SNEGSKA (reference sequence). The CDR3 totals 16 residues. V lost 3 bases, J lost 0 bases, and 5 bases stayed unmatched. CDR3 DNA sequence: TGCAGTGCTAGTCCGGGACAGCACTCTGGGGCCAACGTCCTGACTTTC. Residues: CSASPGQHSGANVLTF.

The rearrangement links TRBV7-9 to TRBJ2-2; weak D call: TRBD2 (6 bases). V was trimmed by 2 bases and J by 5 bases, leaving 12 bases between them. The CDR3 runs to 15 residues. Looked up from germline, CDR1 is SEHNR and CDR2 is FQNEAQ (reference sequence). The CDR3 loop reads CASSLSGGGTGELFF. The CDR3 DNA is TGTGCCAGCAGCTTATCTGGGGGAGGAACCGGGGAGCTGTTTTTT. The entire variable domain, with the rest obtained from reference TRBV7-9 and TRBJ2-2, is as follows: DTGVSQNPRHKITKRGQNVTFRCDPISEHNRLYWYRQTLGQGPEFLTYFQNEAQLEKSRLLSDRFSAERPKGSFSTLEIQRTEQGDSAMYLCASSLSGGGTGELFFGEGSRLTVL.

The gene calls are TRBV6-5 and TRBJ2-2; 7 bases fit TRBD1. Trimming at V came to 6 bases and at J to 1 base, leaving 5 bases not matched to a gene. Germline CDR1 and CDR2: MNHEY and SVGAGI. This CDR3 spans 15 amino acids. The CDR3 here is CASRDTGENTGELFF. In DNA form, the CDR3 reads TGTGCCAGCAGGGACACAGGGGAGAACACCGGGGAGCTGTTTTTT.